This T cell receptor (beta chain) originates from a study of PD-L1 blockade in urothelial cancer. On the study more broadly: Atezolizumab, begun by patients in about 2014, was given at 1,200 mg intravenously every 3 weeks.

Assay used: immunoSEQ multiplex PCR; TCRdb lists only in-frame clones, some missing. Altogether about 26,000 clones are present, 86% being singletons, with the ten largest covering roughly 30%. All patients carried locally advanced or metastatic urothelial carcinoma. This CDR3 is 15 amino acids long. V gave up 1 base and J gave up 4 bases; unmatched junction bases: 5. The V gene's germline CDR1 is SGHAT and CDR2 FQNNGV. The sequences come from PBMCs, collected around atezolizumab (anti-PD-L1) treatment. This TCR came from a man aged 55 to 69 with urothelial cancer. This chain links TRBV11-2 with TRBJ1-1; 8 bases align to TRBD1. The CDR3 region is CASSLGGQGGTEAFF. CDR3 bases: TGTGCCAGCAGCTTAGGAGGACAGGGAGGCACTGAAGCTTTCTTT.